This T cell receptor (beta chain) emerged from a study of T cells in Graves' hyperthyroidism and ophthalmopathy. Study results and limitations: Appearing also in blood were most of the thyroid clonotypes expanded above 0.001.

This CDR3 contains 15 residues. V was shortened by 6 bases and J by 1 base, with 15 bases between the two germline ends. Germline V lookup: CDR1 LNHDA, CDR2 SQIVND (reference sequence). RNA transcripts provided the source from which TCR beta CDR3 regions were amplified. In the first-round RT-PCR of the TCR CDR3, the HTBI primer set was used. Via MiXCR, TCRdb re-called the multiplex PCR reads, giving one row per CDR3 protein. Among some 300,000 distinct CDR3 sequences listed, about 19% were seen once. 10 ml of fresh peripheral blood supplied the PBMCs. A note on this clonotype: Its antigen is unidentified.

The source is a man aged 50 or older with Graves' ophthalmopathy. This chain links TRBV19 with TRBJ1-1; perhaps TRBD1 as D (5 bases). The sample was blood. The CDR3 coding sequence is TGTGCCAGTAGCGGGACTATGCGATCGAACACTGAAGCTTTCTTT. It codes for CASSGTMRSNTEAFF.